This TCR beta chain appears in the sequencing data of a study of Ad26.COV2.S vaccination and SARS-CoV-2 variants. Background on the study: Participant was drawn from the COV1001 Ad26.COV2.S trial arm.

TCRdb's table, derived via immunoSEQ multiplex PCR, lists solely in-frame clones and lacks some. The table includes roughly 350,000 clones, 75% to 90% detected once. Per the germline V gene, CDR1 is LNHDA and CDR2 is SQIVND (reference sequence). This CDR3 contains 15 residues. The V segment lost 3 bases and the J segment 5 bases; nucleotides outside the gene matches: 8. Treatment noted: 19 received Ad26.COV2.S at low or high dose, single or two shots; 5 received placebo; per-sample allocation not given. The samples were gathered on day 63 after the first injection of vaccine or placebo. This TCR was sampled from a person between 18 and 60 years old who received the Ad26.COV2.S COVID-19 vaccine or a placebo. This rearrangement joins TRBV19 to TRBJ2-7; 9 bases line up with TRBD1. Sequencing was performed on peripheral blood, taken in a trial of Ad26.COV2.S vaccine versus placebo. The CDR3 nucleotides are TGTGCCAGTAGTATTTTGGGACAGGGATTAAACGAGCAGTACTTC. This gives the protein CASSILGQGLNEQYF.